Sequencing of this T cell receptor beta chain was carried out in a study of OX40 agonist ivuxolimab in advanced cancers. The ends lost 4 bases at V and 9 bases at J; junction bases unmatched: 11. Germline V CDR1 and CDR2: SGHDT, YYEEEE. CDR3 length: 15 amino acids. The method was immunoSEQ multiplex PCR; TCRdb's version includes in-frame clones alone and lacks a portion of them. The sample shows over 45,000 clones, roughly 81% of them seen only once. The receptor was isolated from an adult with an advanced solid tumor such as melanoma, head and neck, liver or kidney cancer. Here the sequenced sample was CD4+ or CD8+ T cells sorted from blood, taken in a trial of the OX40 agonist ivuxolimab. V gene TRBV5-6 combines with J gene TRBJ2-1; 9 bases align to TRBD1. CDR3 residues: CASSPDRGYAGEQFF. The CDR3 DNA reads TGTGCCAGCAGCCCGGACAGGGGTTATGCAGGTGAGCAGTTCTTC.